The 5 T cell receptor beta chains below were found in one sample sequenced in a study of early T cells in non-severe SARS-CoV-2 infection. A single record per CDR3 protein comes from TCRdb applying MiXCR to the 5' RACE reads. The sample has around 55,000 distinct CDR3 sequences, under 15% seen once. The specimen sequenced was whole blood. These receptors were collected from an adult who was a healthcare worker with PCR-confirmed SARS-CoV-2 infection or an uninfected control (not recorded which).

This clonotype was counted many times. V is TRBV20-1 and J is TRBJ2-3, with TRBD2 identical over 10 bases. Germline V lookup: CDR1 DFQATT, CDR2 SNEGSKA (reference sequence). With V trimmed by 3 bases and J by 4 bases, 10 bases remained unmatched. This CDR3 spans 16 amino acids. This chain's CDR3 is CSARGPGTSVPDTQYF. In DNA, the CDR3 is TGCAGTGCTAGGGGGCCTGGGACTAGCGTTCCAGATACGCAGTATTTT.

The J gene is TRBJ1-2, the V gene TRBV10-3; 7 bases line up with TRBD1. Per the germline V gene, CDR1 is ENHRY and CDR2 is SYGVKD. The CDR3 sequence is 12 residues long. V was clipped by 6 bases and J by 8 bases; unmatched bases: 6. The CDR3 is CAISPTGNGYTF. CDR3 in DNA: TGTGCCATCAGCCCGACAGGGAACGGCTACACCTTC.

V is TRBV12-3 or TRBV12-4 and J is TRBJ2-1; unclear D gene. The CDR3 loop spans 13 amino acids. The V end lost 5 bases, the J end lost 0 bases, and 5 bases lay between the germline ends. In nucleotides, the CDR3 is TGTGCCAGCAGTCCCAGCTCCTACAATGAGCAGTTCTTC. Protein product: CASSPSSYNEQFF.

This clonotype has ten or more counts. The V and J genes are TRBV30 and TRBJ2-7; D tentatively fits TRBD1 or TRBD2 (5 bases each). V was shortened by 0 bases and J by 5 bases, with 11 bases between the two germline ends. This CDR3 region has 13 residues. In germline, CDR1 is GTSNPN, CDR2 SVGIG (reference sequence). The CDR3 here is CAWSVRGFNEQYF. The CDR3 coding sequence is TGTGCCTGGAGTGTACGGGGCTTTAACGAGCAGTACTTC.

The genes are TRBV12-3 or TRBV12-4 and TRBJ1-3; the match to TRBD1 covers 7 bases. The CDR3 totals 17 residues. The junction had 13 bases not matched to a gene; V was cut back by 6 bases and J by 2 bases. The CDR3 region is CASSLPQGGGPGNTIYF. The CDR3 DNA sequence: TGTGCCAGCAGCCTACCCCAGGGGGGGGGGCCTGGAAACACCATATATTTT.